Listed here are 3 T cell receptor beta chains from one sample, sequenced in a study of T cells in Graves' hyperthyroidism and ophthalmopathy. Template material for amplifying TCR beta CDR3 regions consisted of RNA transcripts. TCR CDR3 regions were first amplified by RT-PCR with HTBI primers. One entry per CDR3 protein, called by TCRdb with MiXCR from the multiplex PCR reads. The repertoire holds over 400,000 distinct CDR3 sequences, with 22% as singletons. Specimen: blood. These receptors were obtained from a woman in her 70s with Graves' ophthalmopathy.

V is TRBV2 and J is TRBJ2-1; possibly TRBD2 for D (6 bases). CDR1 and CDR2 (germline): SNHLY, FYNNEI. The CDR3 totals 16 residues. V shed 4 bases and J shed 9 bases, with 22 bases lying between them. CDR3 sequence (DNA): TGTGCCAGCAGTGTTGGAGGGGAGTGGGGGGTTACTGAGCAGTTCTTC. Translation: CASSVGGEWGVTEQFF.

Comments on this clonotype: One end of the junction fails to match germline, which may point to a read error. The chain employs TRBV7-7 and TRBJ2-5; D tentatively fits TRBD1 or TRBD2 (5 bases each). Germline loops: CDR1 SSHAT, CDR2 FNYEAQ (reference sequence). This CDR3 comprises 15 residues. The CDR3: CASSRGGYDQETQYF. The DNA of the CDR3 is TGTGCTAGCAGCCGGGGCGGATACGACCAAGAGACCCAGTACTTC.

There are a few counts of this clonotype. The CDR3 loop is CASSQGGAGGYNEQFF. The CDR3 DNA is TGTGCCAGCAGCCAAGGGGGAGCAGGGGGCTACAATGAGCAGTTCTTC. This chain links TRBV4-2 with TRBJ2-1, with 7 bases matching TRBD1. The CDR3 sequence is 16 residues long. CDR1 and CDR2 from the germline V gene are LGHNA and YNFKEQ. The junction had 6 bases not matched to a gene; V was cut back by 1 base and J by 3 bases.